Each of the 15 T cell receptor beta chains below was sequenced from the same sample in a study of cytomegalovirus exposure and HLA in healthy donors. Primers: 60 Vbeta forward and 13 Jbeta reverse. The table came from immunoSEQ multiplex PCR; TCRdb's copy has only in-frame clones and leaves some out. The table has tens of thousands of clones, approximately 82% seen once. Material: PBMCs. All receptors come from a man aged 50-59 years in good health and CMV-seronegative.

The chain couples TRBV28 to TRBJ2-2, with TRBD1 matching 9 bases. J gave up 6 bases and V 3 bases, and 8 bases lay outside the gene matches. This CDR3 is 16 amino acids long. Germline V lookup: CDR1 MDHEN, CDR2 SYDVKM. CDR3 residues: CASSFGGGQGSGELFF. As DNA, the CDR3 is TGTGCCAGCAGTTTTGGGGGAGGACAGGGGTCCGGGGAGCTGTTTTTT.

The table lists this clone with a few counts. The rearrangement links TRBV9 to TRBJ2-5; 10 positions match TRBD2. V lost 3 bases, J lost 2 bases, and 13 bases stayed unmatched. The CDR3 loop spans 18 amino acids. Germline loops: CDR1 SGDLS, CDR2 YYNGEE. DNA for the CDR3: TGTGCCAGCAGCGCCTGGGGGGGTACTAGCGGGGAACAAGAGACCCAGTACTTC. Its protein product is CASSAWGGTSGEQETQYF.

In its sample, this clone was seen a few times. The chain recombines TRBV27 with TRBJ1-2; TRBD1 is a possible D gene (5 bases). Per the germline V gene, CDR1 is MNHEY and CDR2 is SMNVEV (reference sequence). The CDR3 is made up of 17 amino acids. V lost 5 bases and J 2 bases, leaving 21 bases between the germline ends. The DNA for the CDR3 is TGTGCCAGCAGTGACCTGCGTGGCGGGGCGAGGAACTATGGCTACACCTTC. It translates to CASSDLRGGARNYGYTF.

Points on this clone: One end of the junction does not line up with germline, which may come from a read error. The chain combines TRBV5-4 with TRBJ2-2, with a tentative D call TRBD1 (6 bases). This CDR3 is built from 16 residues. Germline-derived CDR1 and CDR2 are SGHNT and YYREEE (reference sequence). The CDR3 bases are TGTGCCAGCAGTTTGGGGCAGGGGCTTCAATCAACGGAGCTGTTTTTT. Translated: CASSLGQGLQSTELFF. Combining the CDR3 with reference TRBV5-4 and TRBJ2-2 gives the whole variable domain ETGVTQSPTHLIKTRGQQVTLRCSSQSGHNTVSWYQQALGQGPQFIFQYYREEENGRGNFPPRFSGLQFPNYSSELNVNALELDDSALYLCASSLGQGLQSTELFFGEGSRLTVL.

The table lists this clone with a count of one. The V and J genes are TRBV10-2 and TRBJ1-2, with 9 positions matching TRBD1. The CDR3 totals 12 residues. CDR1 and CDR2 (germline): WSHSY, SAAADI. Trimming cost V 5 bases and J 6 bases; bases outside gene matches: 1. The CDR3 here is CASSTGGNGYTF. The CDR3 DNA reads TGCGCCAGCAGTACAGGGGGCAATGGCTACACCTTC.

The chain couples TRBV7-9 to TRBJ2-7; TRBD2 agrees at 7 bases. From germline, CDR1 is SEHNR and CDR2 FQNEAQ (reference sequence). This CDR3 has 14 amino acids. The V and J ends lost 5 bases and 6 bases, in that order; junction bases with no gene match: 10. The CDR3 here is CASSVQRGRGEQYF. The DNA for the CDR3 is TGTGCCAGCAGCGTCCAGCGGGGTAGGGGCGAGCAGTACTTC.

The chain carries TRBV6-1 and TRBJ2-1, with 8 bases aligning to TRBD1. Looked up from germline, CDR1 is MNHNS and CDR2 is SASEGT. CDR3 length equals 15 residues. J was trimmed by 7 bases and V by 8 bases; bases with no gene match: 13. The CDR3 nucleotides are TGTGCCAGCCACCTGTTGGGACAGGCTATGAATGAGCAGTTCTTC. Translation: CASHLLGQAMNEQFF.

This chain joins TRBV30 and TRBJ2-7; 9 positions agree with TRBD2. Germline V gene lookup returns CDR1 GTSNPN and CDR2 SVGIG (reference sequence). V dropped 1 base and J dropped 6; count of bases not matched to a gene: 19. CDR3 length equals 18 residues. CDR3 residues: CAWSEGPPSGDKRGEQYF. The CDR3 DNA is TGTGCCTGGAGTGAAGGCCCTCCTAGCGGGGATAAAAGGGGCGAGCAGTACTTC.

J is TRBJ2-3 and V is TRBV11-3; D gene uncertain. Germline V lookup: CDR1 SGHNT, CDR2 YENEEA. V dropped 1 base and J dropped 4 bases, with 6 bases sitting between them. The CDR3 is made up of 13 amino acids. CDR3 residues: CASSLARSDTQYF. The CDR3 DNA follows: TGTGCCAGCAGCTTAGCCCGGTCAGATACGCAGTATTTT.

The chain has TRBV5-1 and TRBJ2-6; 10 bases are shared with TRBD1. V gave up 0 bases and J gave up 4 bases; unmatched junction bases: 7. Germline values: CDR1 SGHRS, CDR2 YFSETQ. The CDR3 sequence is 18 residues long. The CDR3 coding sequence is TGCGCCAGCAGCTTGGACGGCGGGACAGGGGACGGGGCCAACGTCCTGACTTTC. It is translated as CASSLDGGTGDGANVLTF.

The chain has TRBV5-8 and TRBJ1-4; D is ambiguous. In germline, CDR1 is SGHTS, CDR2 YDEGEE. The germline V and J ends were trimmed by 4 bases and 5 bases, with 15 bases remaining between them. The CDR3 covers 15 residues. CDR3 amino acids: CASSPRERLNEKLFF. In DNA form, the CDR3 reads TGTGCCAGCAGCCCGAGGGAGAGGCTGAATGAAAAACTGTTTTTT.

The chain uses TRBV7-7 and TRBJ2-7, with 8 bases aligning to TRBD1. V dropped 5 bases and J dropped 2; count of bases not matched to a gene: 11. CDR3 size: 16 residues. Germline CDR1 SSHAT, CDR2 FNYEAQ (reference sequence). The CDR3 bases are TGTGCCAGCAGCCCCCGACAGGGGAACCCTCCCTACGAGCAGTACTTC. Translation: CASSPRQGNPPYEQYF.

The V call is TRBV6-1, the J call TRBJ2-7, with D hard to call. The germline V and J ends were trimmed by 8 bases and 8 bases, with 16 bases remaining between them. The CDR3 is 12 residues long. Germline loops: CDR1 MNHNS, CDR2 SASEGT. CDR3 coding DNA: TGTGCCAGCGAAACAGAGCCGAGACAGCAGTACTTC. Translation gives CASETEPRQQYF.

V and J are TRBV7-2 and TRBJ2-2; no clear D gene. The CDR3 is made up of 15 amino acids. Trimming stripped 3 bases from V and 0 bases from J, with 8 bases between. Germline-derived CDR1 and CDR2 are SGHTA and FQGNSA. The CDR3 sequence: CASSFGSANTGELFF. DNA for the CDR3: TGTGCCAGCAGCTTTGGTTCAGCGAACACCGGGGAGCTGTTTTTT.

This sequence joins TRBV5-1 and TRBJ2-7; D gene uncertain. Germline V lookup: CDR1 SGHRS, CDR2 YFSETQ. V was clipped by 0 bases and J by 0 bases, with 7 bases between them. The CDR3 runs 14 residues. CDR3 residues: CASSLVAYSYEQYF. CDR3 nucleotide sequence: TGCGCCAGCAGCTTGGTAGCTTACTCCTACGAGCAGTACTTC.